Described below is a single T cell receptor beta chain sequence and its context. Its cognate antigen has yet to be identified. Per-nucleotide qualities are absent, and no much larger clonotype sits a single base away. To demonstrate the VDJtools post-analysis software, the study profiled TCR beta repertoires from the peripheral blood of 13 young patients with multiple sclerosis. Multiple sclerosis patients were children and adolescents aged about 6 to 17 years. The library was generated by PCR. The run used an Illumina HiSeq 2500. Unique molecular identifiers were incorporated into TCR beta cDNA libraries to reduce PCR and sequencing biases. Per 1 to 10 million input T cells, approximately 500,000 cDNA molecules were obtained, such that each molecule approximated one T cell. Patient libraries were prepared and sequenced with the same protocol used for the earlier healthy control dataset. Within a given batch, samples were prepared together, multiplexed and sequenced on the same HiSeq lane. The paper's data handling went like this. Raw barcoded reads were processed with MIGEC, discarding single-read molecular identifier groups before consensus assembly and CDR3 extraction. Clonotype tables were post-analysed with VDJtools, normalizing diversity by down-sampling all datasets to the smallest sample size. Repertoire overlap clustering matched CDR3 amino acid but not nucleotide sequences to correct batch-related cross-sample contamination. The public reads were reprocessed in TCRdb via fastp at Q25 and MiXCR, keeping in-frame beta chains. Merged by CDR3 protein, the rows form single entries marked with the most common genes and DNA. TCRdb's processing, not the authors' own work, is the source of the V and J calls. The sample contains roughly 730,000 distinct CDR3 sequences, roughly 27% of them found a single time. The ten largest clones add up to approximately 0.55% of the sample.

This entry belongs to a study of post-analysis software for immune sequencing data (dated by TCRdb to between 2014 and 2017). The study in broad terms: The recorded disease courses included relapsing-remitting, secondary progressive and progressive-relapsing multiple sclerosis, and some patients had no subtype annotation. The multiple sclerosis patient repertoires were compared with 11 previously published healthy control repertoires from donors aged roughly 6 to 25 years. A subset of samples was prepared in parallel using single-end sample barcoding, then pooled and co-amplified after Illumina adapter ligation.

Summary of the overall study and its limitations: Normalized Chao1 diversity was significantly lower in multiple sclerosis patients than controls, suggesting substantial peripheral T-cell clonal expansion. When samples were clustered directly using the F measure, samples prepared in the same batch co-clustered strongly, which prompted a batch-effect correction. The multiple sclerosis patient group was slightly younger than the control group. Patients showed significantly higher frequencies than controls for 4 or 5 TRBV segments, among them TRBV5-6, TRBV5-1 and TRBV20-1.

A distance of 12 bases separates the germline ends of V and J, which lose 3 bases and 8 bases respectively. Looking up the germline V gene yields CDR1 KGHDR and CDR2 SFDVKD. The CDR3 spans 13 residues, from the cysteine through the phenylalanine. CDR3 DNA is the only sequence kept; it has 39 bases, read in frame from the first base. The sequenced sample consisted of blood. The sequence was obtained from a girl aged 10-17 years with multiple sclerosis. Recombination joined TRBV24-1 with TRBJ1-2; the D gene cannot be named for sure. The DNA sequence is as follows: TGTGCCACCAGTGATCAAGGGCGAGCGGGCTACACCTTC. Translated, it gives CATSDQGRAGYTF.